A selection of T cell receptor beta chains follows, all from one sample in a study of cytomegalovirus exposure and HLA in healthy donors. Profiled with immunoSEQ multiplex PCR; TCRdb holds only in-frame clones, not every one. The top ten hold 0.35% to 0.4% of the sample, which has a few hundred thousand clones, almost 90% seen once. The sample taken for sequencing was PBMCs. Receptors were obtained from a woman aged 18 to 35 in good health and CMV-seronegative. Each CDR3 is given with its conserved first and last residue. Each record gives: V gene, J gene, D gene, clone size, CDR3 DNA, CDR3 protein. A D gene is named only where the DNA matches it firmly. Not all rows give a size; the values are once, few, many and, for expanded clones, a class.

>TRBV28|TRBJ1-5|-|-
TGTGCCAGCAGTTCGATACAGGGATATAGCAATCAGCCCCAGCATTTT
CASSSIQGYSNQPQHF
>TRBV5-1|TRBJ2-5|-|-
TGCGCCAGCAGCTTAACTAGCCAACCCTTACAAGAGACCCAGTACTTC
CASSLTSQPLQETQYF
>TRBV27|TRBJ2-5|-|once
TGTGCCAGCAGTTTAGAGGGTTCTTTGGGGGAGACCCAGTACTTC
CASSLEGSLGETQYF
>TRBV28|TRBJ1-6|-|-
TGTGCCAGTAGAGGGGAGGGTACAAATAATTCACCCCTCCACTTT
CASRGEGTNNSPLHF
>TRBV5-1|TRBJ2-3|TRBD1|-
TGCGCCAGCAGCTTCGGACAGGAAGACACAGATACGCAGTATTTT
CASSFGQEDTDTQYF
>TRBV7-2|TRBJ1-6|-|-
TGTGCCAGCAGCTTAGATCAGGACATTTCACCCCTCCACTTT
CASSLDQDISPLHF
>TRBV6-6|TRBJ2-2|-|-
TGTGCCAGCAGTTATTCGGGGACCGGGGAGCTGTTTTTT
CASSYSGTGELFF
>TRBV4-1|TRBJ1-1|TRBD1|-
TGCGCCAGCAGCCAAGGACTAGGGACAGGGAACACTGAAGCTTTCTTT
CASSQGLGTGNTEAFF
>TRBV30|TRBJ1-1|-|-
TGTGCCTGGACCCCCCGGGGGGCCGGTACTGAAGCTTTCTTT
CAWTPRGAGTEAFF
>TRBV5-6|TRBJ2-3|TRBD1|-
TGTGCCAGCACCCCCCCTGGGGGACAGGGGATTGATACGCAGTATTTT
CASTPPGGQGIDTQYF
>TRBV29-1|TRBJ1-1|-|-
TGCAGCGTTGACAGATTCGCTGAAGCTTTCTTT
CSVDRFAEAFF
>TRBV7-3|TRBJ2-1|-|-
TGTGCCAGCAGCTTGCCGGACAATGAGCAGTTCTTC
CASSLPDNEQFF
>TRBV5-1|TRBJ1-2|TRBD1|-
TGCGCCAGCAGCTTTTCGACAGGGCCATATGGCTACACCTTC
CASSFSTGPYGYTF
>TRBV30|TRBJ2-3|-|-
TGTGCCTGGACCCTCCGCGACTATCCGGGCACAGATACGCAGTATTTT
CAWTLRDYPGTDTQYF
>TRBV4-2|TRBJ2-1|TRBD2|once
TGTGCCAGCAGAGAGAGCGGGGGGGCCTTATATGAGCAGTTCTTC
CASRESGGALYEQFF
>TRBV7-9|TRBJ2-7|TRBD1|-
TGTGCCAGCACTAGGACAGGGATCTACGAGCAGTACTTC
CASTRTGIYEQYF
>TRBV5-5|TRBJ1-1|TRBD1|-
TGTGCCAGCAGCCCCCGGGACAGGGGAACTGAAGCTTTCTTT
CASSPRDRGTEAFF
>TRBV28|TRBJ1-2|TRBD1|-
TGTGCCAGCAGTCCAACCGGGACAGCCAGCTATGGCTACACCTTC
CASSPTGTASYGYTF
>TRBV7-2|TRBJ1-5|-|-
TGTGCCAGCAGCTTAGTGAGGGGCAATCAGCCCCAGCATTTT
CASSLVRGNQPQHF
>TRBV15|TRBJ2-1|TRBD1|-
TGTGCCACCATCAAGGGACAGGGGGGGAACAATGAGCAGTTCTTC
CATIKGQGGNNEQFF
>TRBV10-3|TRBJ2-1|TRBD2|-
TGTGCCATCAGTTCTAGCGGGGGGGCCTACAATGAGCAGTTCTTC
CAISSSGGAYNEQFF
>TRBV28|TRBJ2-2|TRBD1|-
TGTGCCAGCAGTCCAGGGGGCGGCACCGGGGAGCTGTTTTTT
CASSPGGGTGELFF
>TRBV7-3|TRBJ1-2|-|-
TGTGCCAGCAGCTTAACCCCGCACGGTGATGACTATGGCTACACCTTC
CASSLTPHGDDYGYTF
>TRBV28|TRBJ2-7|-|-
TGTGCCAGCAGTCCTCATGGTAGAACCTACGAGCAGTACTTC
CASSPHGRTYEQYF
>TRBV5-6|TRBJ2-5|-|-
TGTGCCAGCAGCTTGGTGGGCCAGGGTAGGGAGACCCAGTACTTC
CASSLVGQGRETQYF
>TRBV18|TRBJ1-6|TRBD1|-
TGTGCCAGCTCACCTAGGACAGGGGATAATTCACCCCTCCACTTT
CASSPRTGDNSPLHF
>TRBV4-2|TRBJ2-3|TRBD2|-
TGTGCCAGCAGCCAAGATCTTAGCGGGGGGCCGTATTTT
CASSQDLSGGPYF
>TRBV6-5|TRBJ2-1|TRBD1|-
TGTGCCAGCAGGGACAGGGGAGCCCGGGGTGAGCAGTTCTTC
CASRDRGARGEQFF
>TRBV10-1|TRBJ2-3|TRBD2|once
TGCGCCAGCAGTGAGGGTGGTAGCGGGGGGTCGGCAGATACGCAGTATTTT
CASSEGGSGGSADTQYF
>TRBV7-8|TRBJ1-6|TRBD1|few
TGTGCCAGCAGCTTAAGGGACAGCAATTCACCCCTCCACTTT
CASSLRDSNSPLHF
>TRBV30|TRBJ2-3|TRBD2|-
TGTGCCTGGAGTCCGACTAGCTCGAGCACAGATACGCAGTATTTT
CAWSPTSSSTDTQYF
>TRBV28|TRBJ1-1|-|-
TGTGCCAGCTGGGGCGGGGCGCACACTGAAGCTTTCTTT
CASWGGAHTEAFF
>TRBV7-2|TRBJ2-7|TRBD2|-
TGTGCCAGCAGCTTAGCGGCTAGCGGGGTTCCCTACGAGCAGTACTTC
CASSLAASGVPYEQYF
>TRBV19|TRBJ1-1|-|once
TGTGCCACCCGGGGGTACACTGAAGCTTTCTTT
CATRGYTEAFF
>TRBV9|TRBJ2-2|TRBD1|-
TGTGCCAGCAGAGGGACAGGGGTAGTCGGGGAGCTGTTTTTT
CASRGTGVVGELFF
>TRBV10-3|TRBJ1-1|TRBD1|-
TGTGCCATCAACAACGGGGGCAGGGGGGACCTCGAAGCTTTCTTT
CAINNGGRGDLEAFF
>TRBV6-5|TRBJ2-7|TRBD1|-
TGTGCCAGCAGTTACCGGACAGGGCTCCACGAGCAGTACTTC
CASSYRTGLHEQYF
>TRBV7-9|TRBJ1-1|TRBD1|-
TGTGCCAGCAGCCCCCAGACAGGGATGAGCTCTGAAGCTTTCTTT
CASSPQTGMSSEAFF
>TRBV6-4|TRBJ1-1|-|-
TGTGCCAGCAGTTCGGGACCCAGGGGTTTGGCTGAAGCTTTCTTT
CASSSGPRGLAEAFF
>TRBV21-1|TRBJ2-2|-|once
TGTGCCAGCAGCAAAAGGAGACAGGGAAACGCACTAAACACCGGGGAGCTGTTTTTT
CASSKRRQGNALNTGELFF
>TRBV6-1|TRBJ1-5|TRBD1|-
TGTGCCAGCAGTACTACAGGGGCGCCTGTTCAGCCCCAGCATTTT
CASSTTGAPVQPQHF
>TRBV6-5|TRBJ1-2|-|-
TGTGCCAGCAGTACCGGGGGAGGAGGCTACACCTTC
CASSTGGGGYTF
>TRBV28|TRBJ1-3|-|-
TGTGCCAGCAGGCCTCGGACAGCCTCTGGAAACACCATATATTTT
CASRPRTASGNTIYF
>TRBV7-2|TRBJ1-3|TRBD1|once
TGTGCCAGCAGCTTAACCGGGACAGGGGCCTCTGGAAACACCATATATTTT
CASSLTGTGASGNTIYF
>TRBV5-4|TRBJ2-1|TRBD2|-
TGTGCCAGCACAAGACTAGCGGGGCTTGACAATGAGCAGTTCTTC
CASTRLAGLDNEQFF
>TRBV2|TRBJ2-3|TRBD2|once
TGTGCCAGCAGGACCCGGACTAGCGGGGGGCCAGATACGCAGTATTTT
CASRTRTSGGPDTQYF
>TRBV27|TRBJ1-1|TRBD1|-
TGTGCCAGCAGTTCGATTGACAGGGCCTGGGCGAAAGCTTTCTTT
CASSSIDRAWAKAFF
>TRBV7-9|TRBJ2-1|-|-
TGTGCCAGCAGCTTAGACAGCCCCCGCTACAATGAGCAGTTCTTC
CASSLDSPRYNEQFF
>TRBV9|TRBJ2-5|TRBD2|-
TGTGCCAGCAGCCTAGGGACTAGCGGGGGCCTATACCAAGAGACCCAGTACTTC
CASSLGTSGGLYQETQYF
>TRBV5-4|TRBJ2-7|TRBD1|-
TGTGCCAGCAGCCGAGGGACAGACTCCTACGAGCAGTACTTC
CASSRGTDSYEQYF
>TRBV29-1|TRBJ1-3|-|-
TGCAGCGCCCGAGAGGGTAGCTCTGGAAACACCATATATTTT
CSAREGSSGNTIYF
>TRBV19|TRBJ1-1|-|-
TGTGCCAGTAGTATAGGTGGGACAACTGAAGCTTTCTTT
CASSIGGTTEAFF
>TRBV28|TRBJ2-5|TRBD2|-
TGTGCCATCCTTATAGCGGGGGAAGAGACCCAGTACTTC
CAILIAGEETQYF
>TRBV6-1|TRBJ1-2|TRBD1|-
TGTGCCAGCAAGAACAGGGGGGCAGCACATGGCTACACCTTC
CASKNRGAAHGYTF
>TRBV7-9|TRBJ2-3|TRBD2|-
TGTGCCAGCAGCCGAACGACTAGCGGAGATACGCAGTATTTT
CASSRTTSGDTQYF